The following is a T cell receptor (beta chain) sequence with its context. Its antigen is as yet unknown. The source of the sample is a study of response to subunit inactivated influenza vaccine. Whole-study results and caveats: Authors suggested each seasonal flu vaccination may recruit only limited numbers of new T cells.

CDR3 length: 14 residues. Germline V gives CDR1 GTSNPN, CDR2 SVGIG (reference sequence). Deletions cut 3 bases from V and 0 bases from J, with 11 bases between. TCRdb reprocessed the RT-PCR reads via MiXCR and lists one record per CDR3 protein. The data show roughly 520,000 distinct CDR3 sequences, 25% seen once. This chain uses TRBV30 with TRBJ1-1; the D is unclear. This material consisted of CD4+ T cells sorted from PBMCs, taken 4 to 6 days after vaccination. This TCR came from a man between 45 and 60 years old who received an inactivated influenza vaccine. The CDR3 DNA follows: TGTGCCTGGAGCCCCAGCGGGTTGAACACTGAAGCTTTCTTT. It is translated as CAWSPSGLNTEAFF.